This paragraph reports one T cell receptor beta chain. The antigen is undetermined. The data derive from a study of cytomegalovirus exposure and HLA in healthy donors. The wider study: A subsequent analysis stated that the 90 to 150 validation repertoires were run on the same platform as the roughly 670 first-cohort repertoires. Overall study findings and caveats: It was reported that the classifier diagnosed cytomegalovirus status with high specificity and sensitivity in both the original and validation cohorts. While the bulk of TCR sequences proved rare, some public TCRs turned up in many donors. There were around 160 TCR beta chains listed as cytomegalovirus-associated.

Here immunoSEQ multiplex PCR was the method, and the copy in TCRdb shows in-frame clones only, minus some. The repertoire includes about 250,000 clones, approximately 84% of them detected once, and around 12% sits in the top ten. The CDR3 runs 12 residues. In germline, CDR1 is WNHNN, CDR2 SYGVQD (reference sequence). Trimming removed 5 bases from V and 4 bases from J, with 7 bases in between. What was sequenced was PBMCs. The rearrangement joins TRBV10-1 to TRBJ2-3; no clear D. The sequence derives from a man aged 18 to 35 in good health and CMV-seropositive. For the CDR3, the DNA is TGCGCCAGCAGTCTAAGTGCAGATACGCAGTATTTT. Its translation: CASSLSADTQYF.